The 18 T cell receptor beta chains below come from one sample, sequenced in a study of shared clonotypes between healthy human individuals. CD45RO-negative, CCR7-selected cells formed the naive CD8 fraction, which excluded terminally differentiated effector memory CD45RA+ cells. Using immunoSEQ multiplex PCR, the repertoire was profiled, and TCRdb retains in-frame clones only, with some absent. The sample shows about 2.1 million clones, about 92% of them seen only once. The sample taken for sequencing was naive CD8+ T cells from PBMCs. These receptors were collected from a man between 18 and 29 years old in good health. Some clones in this sample may be carry-over from other donors' samples.

The chain uses TRBV27 and TRBJ1-1, with a weak D call TRBD1 (6 bases). The CDR3 consists of 17 residues. Trimming left V 5 bases short and J 1 base short, with 20 bases between. The germline V gene has CDR1 MNHEY and CDR2 SMNVEV (reference sequence). CDR3 sequence reads: CASSDSRERRGNTEAFF. In nucleotides, the CDR3 is TGTGCCAGCAGTGACAGCAGAGAGCGCAGGGGGAACACTGAAGCTTTCTTT.

The chain employs TRBV4-2 and TRBJ1-4; no reliable D call. This CDR3 comprises 10 residues. The ends were cut back, 9 bases at V and 6 bases at J, with 5 bases in the middle. Germline assignment: CDR1 LGHNA and CDR2 YNFKEQ. This chain's CDR3 is CASRDEKLFF. CDR3 in DNA: TGTGCCAGTAGGGATGAAAAACTGTTTTTT.

The gene calls are TRBV5-8 and TRBJ2-1; possible D gene TRBD2, 5 bases. Trimming stripped 4 bases from V and 16 bases from J, with 18 bases between. The CDR3 covers 12 residues. Germline CDR1 and CDR2: SGHTS and YDEGEE. The CDR3 here is CASSLADYRRFF. The CDR3 DNA sequence: TGTGCCAGCAGCCTAGCCGACTATCGGAGATTCTTC. The full variable domain, in which reference TRBV5-8 and TRBJ2-1 provide the parts outside the CDR3, is EAGVTQSPTHLIKTRGQQATLRCSPISGHTSVYWYQQALGLGLQFLLWYDEGEERNRGNFPPRFSGRQFPNYSSELNVNALELEDSALYLCASSLADYRRFFGPGTRLTVL.

As regards this clone: Other nucleotide sequences in the sample specify the same CDR3. The chain uses TRBV5-1 and TRBJ2-1; TRBD2 aligns across 10 bases. Germline assignment: CDR1 SGHRS and CDR2 YFSETQ. The CDR3 length is 15 residues. V gave up 5 bases and J gave up 2 bases; unmatched junction bases: 4. The CDR3 coding sequence is TGCGCCAGCAGTTCTGGACTAGCGGCCTACAATGAGCAGTTCTTC. It encodes CASSSGLAAYNEQFF.

This sequence joins TRBV27 and TRBJ2-2; TRBD1 or TRBD2 may be the D gene (5 bases each). CDR3 length: 17 residues. The germline V gene has CDR1 MNHEY and CDR2 SMNVEV (reference sequence). Trimming removed 5 bases from V and 6 bases from J, with 22 bases in between. CDR3 bases: TGTGCCAGCAGTCTTCTCCAGGCGGCAGGGACGCCCGGGGAGCTGTTTTTT. Protein sequence: CASSLLQAAGTPGELFF.

The chain has TRBV12-5 and TRBJ2-2; 13 bases are shared with TRBD2. This CDR3 is 20 amino acids long. V shed 0 bases and J 3 bases; nucleotides not matched to a gene: 10. CDR1 is LGHNT, CDR2 FRNRAP, per germline. CDR3 amino acids: CASGLVGVGGLAGDTGELFF. For the CDR3, the DNA is TGTGCTAGTGGTTTGGTCGGGGTAGGAGGACTAGCGGGGGACACCGGGGAGCTGTTTTTT.

The V call is TRBV14, the J call TRBJ2-1; D call uncertain. The CDR3 is 13 amino acids. Germline CDR1 is SGHDN and CDR2 is FVKESK. V was cut by 2 bases and J by 9 bases, with 11 bases left in between. The DNA for the CDR3 is TGTGCCAGCAGCCAATCTAGGAAGAGTGAGCAGTTCTTC. Protein: CASSQSRKSEQFF.

V is TRBV14 and J is TRBJ2-5; tentatively, D is TRBD1 (6 bases). CDR3 length equals 20 residues. V lost 0 bases and J 0 bases, leaving 23 bases between the germline ends. Germline CDR1 is SGHDN and CDR2 is FVKESK. CDR3 nucleotides: TGTGCCAGCAGCCAAGAGACCACATTGTGGGGGCCCCAGTACCAAGAGACCCAGTACTTC. It codes for CASSQETTLWGPQYQETQYF.

The rearrangement links TRBV6-1 to TRBJ1-4; D perhaps matches TRBD1 (6 bases). CDR1 MNHNS and CDR2 SASEGT come from the germline V gene. Trimming left V 2 bases short and J 6 bases short, with 16 bases between. This CDR3 has 16 amino acids. The CDR3 DNA sequence: TGTGCCAGCAGTGAATCTTCGTACAGGGCGTATGAAAAACTGTTTTTT. Translation: CASSESSYRAYEKLFF.

The chain uses TRBV4-1 and TRBJ2-7; 10 bases map to TRBD2. Germline V gene data show CDR1 as MGHRA and CDR2 as YSYEKL. The CDR3 is 16 residues long. V lost 2 bases to trimming and J lost 3 bases; unmatched junction nucleotides: 7. As DNA, the CDR3 is TGCGCCAGCAGCCAATGGGCTAGCGGGAGTATCTACGAGCAGTACTTC. Residues: CASSQWASGSIYEQYF.

This clone was observed a handful of times. The chain joins TRBV12-5 to TRBJ1-2; 9 nucleotides align to TRBD1. V trimming: 1 base; J trimming: 13 bases; junction bases outside the gene matches: 4. Germline values: CDR1 LGHNT, CDR2 FRNRAP. The CDR3 runs to 12 residues. The CDR3 DNA reads TGTGCTAGTGGTTTGGGGACAGGGGTATTCACCTTC. The encoded protein is CASGLGTGVFTF.

The chain joins TRBV27 to TRBJ2-3; D call uncertain. Trimming left V 6 bases short and J 0 bases short, with 10 bases between. The germline CDR1 and CDR2 sequences are MNHEY and SMNVEV (reference sequence). The CDR3 runs 14 residues. Here the CDR3 reads CASSQQSSTDTQYF. CDR3 nucleotide sequence: TGTGCCAGCAGCCAGCAGAGCAGCACAGATACGCAGTATTTT.

The chain recombines TRBV19 with TRBJ1-2, with D unresolved. Germline loops: CDR1 LNHDA, CDR2 SQIVND (reference sequence). V was shortened by 7 bases and J by 4 bases, with 7 bases between the two germline ends. The CDR3 sequence is 11 residues long. The CDR3 region has the DNA TGTGCCAGTAACGCGGGCTATGGCTACACCTTC. It specifies CASNAGYGYTF.

The V call is TRBV28, the J call TRBJ2-7, with TRBD2 matching over 8 bases. V was clipped by 7 bases and J by 5 bases; unmatched bases: 10. The germline gives CDR1 MDHEN, CDR2 SYDVKM. This CDR3 is 14 amino acids long. CDR3 DNA: TGTGCCAGCATTCTTTCGGCGGGAGGCGACGAGCAGTACTTC. It codes for CASILSAGGDEQYF.

J is TRBJ1-2 and V is TRBV5-1, with 9 bases fitting TRBD1. Germline V gives CDR1 SGHRS, CDR2 YFSETQ. The CDR3 is 13 amino acids. J lost 6 bases, V lost 7 bases, and 7 bases had no gene match. CDR3: CASAAGQGDGYTF. The CDR3 bases are TGCGCCAGCGCAGCGGGACAGGGAGATGGCTACACCTTC. Based on the CDR3 plus reference TRBV5-1 and TRBJ1-2, the full variable domain is KAGVTQTPRYLIKTRGQQVTLSCSPISGHRSVSWYQQTPGQGLQFLFEYFSETQRNKGNFPGRFSGRQFSNSRSEMNVSTLELGDSALYLCASAAGQGDGYTFGSGTRLTVV.

The chain recombines TRBV27 with TRBJ2-7, with D maybe TRBD1 (5 bases). The CDR3 is 16 amino acids. Deletions cut 3 bases from V and 2 bases from J, with 17 bases between. Germline CDR1 MNHEY, CDR2 SMNVEV (reference sequence). The CDR3 DNA follows: TGTGCCAGCAGTTTGTGGTTGGGGCAGGCCCCCTACGAGCAGTACTTC. Amino acids: CASSLWLGQAPYEQYF.

The rearrangement joins TRBV4-3 to TRBJ2-1; TRBD2 matches at 9 bases. Germline V CDR1 and CDR2: LGHNA, YSLEER. The length of the CDR3 is 16 residues. J was trimmed by 9 bases and V by 1 base; bases with no gene match: 10. As DNA, the CDR3 is TGCGCCAGCAGCCAAGTGGTATTAGCGGGAGACGCTGAGCAGTTCTTC. Its protein product is CASSQVVLAGDAEQFF.

This rearrangement joins TRBV11-3 to TRBJ2-2; 12 bases fit TRBD1. This CDR3 is 16 amino acids long. Trimming took 5 bases from V and 5 from J; bases not matched to a gene: 6. The germline V gene encodes CDR1 SGHNT and CDR2 YENEEA. In DNA, the CDR3 is TGTGCCAGCAGCCTTGGGGGACAGGGGGCGACCGGGGAGCTGTTTTTT. Translated, it gives CASSLGGQGATGELFF.